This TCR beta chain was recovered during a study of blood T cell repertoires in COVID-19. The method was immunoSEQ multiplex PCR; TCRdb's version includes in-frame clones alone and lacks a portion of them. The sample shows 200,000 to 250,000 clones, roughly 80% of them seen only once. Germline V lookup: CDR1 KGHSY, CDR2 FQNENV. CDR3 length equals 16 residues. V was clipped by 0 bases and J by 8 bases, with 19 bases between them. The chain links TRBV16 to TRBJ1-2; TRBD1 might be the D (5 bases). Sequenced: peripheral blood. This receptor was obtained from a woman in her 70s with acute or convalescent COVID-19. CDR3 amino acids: CASSQSIGAGKKGYTF. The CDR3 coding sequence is TGTGCCAGCAGCCAATCGATTGGGGCAGGGAAGAAGGGCTACACCTTC.